These 9 T cell receptor beta chains were all obtained from the same sample, sequenced in a study of T cell responses to AZD1222 COVID-19 vaccine (TCRdb year 2021). Reading the label with the study, this specimen's time point is: about 28 days (+/-7) after the second vaccine dose. The library was obtained by the immunoSEQ multiplex PCR assay. TCRdb carries this immuneACCESS record with in-frame sequences only. Its versions omit some clonotypes, under half of them owing to an unresolved V gene in the studies checked, with the rest unexplained. Here the sample has about 120,000 clones; around 83% occur a single time. The top ten clones comprise approximately 2.9% of the sample. The sample here was peripheral blood, taken 28 days after the second AZD1222 dose. These receptor sequences come from an adult who received the AZD1222 COVID-19 vaccine.

This clone appeared a few times. The rearrangement joins TRBV6-4 to TRBJ2-3, with 13 bases identical to TRBD2. In germline, CDR1 is MRHNA, CDR2 SNTAGT. V was pared by 4 bases and J by 9 bases, with 7 bases of the junction left unmatched. The CDR3 consists of 15 residues. CDR3: CASSVTSGGAETQYF. CDR3 nucleotides: TGTGCCAGCAGTGTAACTAGCGGGGGGGCCGAGACGCAGTATTTT.

In its sample, this clone was seen a few times. The chain couples TRBV6-5 to TRBJ1-3; D call uncertain. The ends were cut back, 10 bases at V and 0 bases at J, with 13 bases in the middle. There are 14 residues in the CDR3. Per the germline V gene, CDR1 is MNHEY and CDR2 is SVGAGI. The CDR3 bases are TGTGCCACTAACCTTTATTTCTCTGGAAACACCATATATTTT. This encodes CATNLYFSGNTIYF.

This chain uses TRBV5-4 with TRBJ1-6; 9 nucleotides agree with TRBD1. Trimming cost V 4 bases and J 8 bases; bases outside gene matches: 7. The CDR3 covers 15 residues. Germline V gene data show CDR1 as SGHNT and CDR2 as YYREEE (reference sequence). CDR3 in DNA: TGTGCCAGCAGCCCGGGACAGGGAAGTGATTCACCCCTCCACTTT. Its protein is CASSPGQGSDSPLHF.

This sequence joins TRBV5-1 and TRBJ2-1; 9 bases match TRBD1. Germline loops: CDR1 SGHRS, CDR2 YFSETQ. After removal of 4 bases from V and 5 bases from J, the junction contained 7 bases not matched to a gene. The CDR3 runs 15 residues. The CDR3 DNA reads as TGCGCCAGCAGCCCCACCGGGACAGGGAACAATGAGCAGTTCTTC. Protein product: CASSPTGTGNNEQFF.

The V call is TRBV5-4, the J call TRBJ2-7, with D possibly TRBD2 on 6 matching bases. The CDR3 is 14 residues long. Germline CDR1 is SGHNT and CDR2 is YYREEE (reference sequence). The V end lost 5 bases, the J end lost 2 bases, and 14 bases lay between the germline ends. The CDR3 spells CASSLTGVTYEQYF. The CDR3 coding sequence is TGTGCCAGCAGTTTAACGGGGGTTACCTACGAGCAGTACTTC.

The CDR3 is CASSSTRQGDQPQHF. The CDR3, as DNA: TGTGCCAGCTCATCGACTCGACAGGGCGATCAGCCCCAGCATTTT. The chain is built from TRBV18 and TRBJ1-5; 7 bases match TRBD1. Trimming removed 5 bases from V and 5 bases from J; junction bases left unmatched: 9. The CDR3 has 15 amino acids. From germline, CDR1 is KGHSH and CDR2 LQKENI.

This clone was observed a few times. The CDR3 loop reads CASSIVGLSSYNEQFF. The CDR3, as DNA: TGTGCCAGTAGTATAGTGGGTCTAAGCTCCTACAATGAGCAGTTCTTC. J is TRBJ2-1 and V is TRBV19; D gene uncertain. The CDR3 is made up of 16 amino acids. Deletions cut 1 base from V and 0 bases from J, with 10 bases between. The germline CDR1 and CDR2 sequences are LNHDA and SQIVND (reference sequence).

The chain links TRBV14 to TRBJ1-4; D is unclear. Germline CDR1 reads SGHDN; CDR2 reads FVKESK. Between the trimmed V and J ends, which lost 4 bases and 3 bases, there was a span of 12 bases. The length of the CDR3 is 15 residues. CDR3 amino acids: CASSLESGSNEKLFF. In nucleotides, the CDR3 is TGTGCCAGCAGCCTGGAATCCGGGTCTAATGAAAAACTGTTTTTT.

The V call is TRBV5-1, the J call TRBJ2-2; 11 bases map to TRBD1. Per germline, CDR1 SGHRS and CDR2 YFSETQ. This CDR3 contains 16 residues. Trimming at V came to 4 bases and at J to 5 bases, leaving 7 bases not matched to a gene. The DNA for the CDR3 is TGCGCCAGCAGCCCTCCCGGGACAGGGGGTACCGGGGAGCTGTTTTTT. Amino acids: CASSPPGTGGTGELFF.